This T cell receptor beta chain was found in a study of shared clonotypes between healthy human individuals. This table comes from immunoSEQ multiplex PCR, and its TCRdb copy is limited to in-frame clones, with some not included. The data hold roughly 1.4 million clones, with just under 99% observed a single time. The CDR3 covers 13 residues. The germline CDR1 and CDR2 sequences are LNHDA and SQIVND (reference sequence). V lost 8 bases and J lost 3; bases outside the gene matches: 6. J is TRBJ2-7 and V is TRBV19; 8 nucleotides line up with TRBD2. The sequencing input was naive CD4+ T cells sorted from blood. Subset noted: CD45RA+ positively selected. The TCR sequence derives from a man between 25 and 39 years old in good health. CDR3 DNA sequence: TGTGCCAGTGCGACGGGAGGGTACTACGAGCAGTACTTC. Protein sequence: CASATGGYYEQYF.